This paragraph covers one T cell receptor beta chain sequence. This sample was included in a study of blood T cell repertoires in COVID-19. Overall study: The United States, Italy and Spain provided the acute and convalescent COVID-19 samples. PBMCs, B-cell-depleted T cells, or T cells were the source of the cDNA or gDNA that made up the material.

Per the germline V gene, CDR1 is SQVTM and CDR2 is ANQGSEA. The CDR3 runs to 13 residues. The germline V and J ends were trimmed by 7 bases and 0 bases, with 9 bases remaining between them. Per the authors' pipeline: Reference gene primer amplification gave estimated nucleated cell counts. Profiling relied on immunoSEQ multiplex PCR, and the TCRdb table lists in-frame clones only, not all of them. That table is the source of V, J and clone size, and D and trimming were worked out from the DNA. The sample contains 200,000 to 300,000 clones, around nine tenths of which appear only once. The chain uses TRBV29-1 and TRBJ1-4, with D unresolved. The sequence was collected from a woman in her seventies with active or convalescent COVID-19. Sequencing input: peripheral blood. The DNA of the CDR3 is TGCAGCGGGGGTGAGGCAACTAATGAAAAACTGTTTTTT. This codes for CSGGEATNEKLFF.